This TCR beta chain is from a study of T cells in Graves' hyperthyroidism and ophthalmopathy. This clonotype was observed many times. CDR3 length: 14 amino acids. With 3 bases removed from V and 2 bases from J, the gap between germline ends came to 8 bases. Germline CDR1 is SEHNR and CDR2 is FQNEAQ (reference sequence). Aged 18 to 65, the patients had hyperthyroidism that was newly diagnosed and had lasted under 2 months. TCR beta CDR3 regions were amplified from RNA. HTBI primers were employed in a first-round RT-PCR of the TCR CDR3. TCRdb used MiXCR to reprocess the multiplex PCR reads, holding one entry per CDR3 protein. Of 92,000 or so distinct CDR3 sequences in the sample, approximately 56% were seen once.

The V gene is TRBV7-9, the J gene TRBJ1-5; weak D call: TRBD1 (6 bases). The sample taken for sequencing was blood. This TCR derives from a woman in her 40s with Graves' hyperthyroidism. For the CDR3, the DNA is TGTGCCAGCAGCTTGACAGGACGCAATCAGCCCCAGCATTTT. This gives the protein CASSLTGRNQPQHF. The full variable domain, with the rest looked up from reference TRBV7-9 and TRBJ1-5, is DTGVSQNPRHKITKRGQNVTFRCDPISEHNRLYWYRQTLGQGPEFLTYFQNEAQLEKSRLLSDRFSAERPKGSFSTLEIQRTEQGDSAMYLCASSLTGRNQPQHFGDGTRLSIL.